This T cell receptor beta chain is drawn from a study of T cell responses to AZD1222 COVID-19 vaccine. The study, taken as a whole, reports: Distributed over spike, vaccine-associated CD4 TCRs predominated at 160-218 and 743-854. Spike-specific TCR depth and breadth grew after two AZD1222 doses. Sampling captured repertoires only after the peak T cell response.

Sequencing was performed with immunoSEQ multiplex PCR; in TCRdb, only in-frame clones are kept and a portion is missing. The sample has tens of thousands of clones; approximately 90% are singletons. This clone was seen a single time. Its antigen is unknown. This CDR3 has 14 residues. V was clipped by 5 bases and J by 1 base, with 11 bases between them. The germline V gene encodes CDR1 SGHVS and CDR2 FQNEAQ. The sequences come from peripheral blood, collected on day 0 of AZD1222 vaccination. This sequence joins TRBV7-8 and TRBJ1-1; D unresolved. This receptor was obtained from an adult in good health. CDR3 sequence: CASSIRVGNTEAFF. In DNA, the CDR3 is TGTGCCAGCAGCATTAGAGTTGGGAACACTGAAGCTTTCTTT.